The T cell receptor beta chain described here comes from a study of cytomegalovirus exposure and HLA in healthy donors. The V gene's germline CDR1 is MGHRA and CDR2 YSYEKL. The CDR3 sequence is 14 residues long. Deletions cut 5 bases from V and 2 bases from J, with 10 bases between. Whole-study results and caveats: CMV serostatus stood as the only immune exposure information on hand. For cytomegalovirus status, the classifier reportedly gave diagnoses with high specificity and sensitivity.

A multiplex PCR was run with 60 Vbeta primers and 13 Jbeta primers. TCRdb's table, derived via immunoSEQ multiplex PCR, lists solely in-frame clones and lacks some. This table holds more than 95,000 clones, around 78% found once. On this clone: What it binds is unknown.

The sequenced sample consisted of PBMCs. This TCR derives from a man aged 55 to 70 in good health and CMV-seropositive. The chain joins TRBV4-1 to TRBJ1-5, with a weak D call TRBD1 (5 bases). CDR3: CASSSTVGNQPQHF. The CDR3, as DNA: TGCGCCAGCAGCTCGACAGTTGGCAATCAGCCCCAGCATTTT.